Sequencing of this T cell receptor (beta chain) was carried out in a study of blood T cell repertoires in COVID-19. Authors' processing steps: Cell counts per sample came from amplifying reference gene primers. Measured with immunoSEQ multiplex PCR; TCRdb has only the in-frame clones, and not every one. V, J and clone size derive from that table, while D and trimming were established from the DNA sequence. The repertoire consists of about 270,000 clones, with around 82% occurring once and the leading ten covering about 3.4%. A single count supports this clone. Source material: peripheral blood. The sequence derives from a woman between 18 and 29 years old with acute or convalescent COVID-19.

The CDR3 loop reads CASSAGDRVWVTNEKLFF. In nucleotides, the CDR3 is TGTGCCAGCAGTGCCGGGGACAGGGTATGGGTGACTAATGAAAAACTGTTTTTT. The chain employs TRBV25-1 and TRBJ1-4; 9 nucleotides match TRBD1. V was pared by 4 bases and J by 2 bases, with 11 bases of the junction left unmatched. The CDR3 contains 18 residues. Per the germline V gene, CDR1 is MGHDK and CDR2 is SYGVNS.